A selection of T cell receptor beta chains follows, all from one sample in a study of cytomegalovirus exposure and HLA in healthy donors. This table comes from immunoSEQ multiplex PCR, and its TCRdb copy is limited to in-frame clones, with some not included. Altogether about 190,000 clones are present, more than 75% being singletons, with the ten largest covering 1.3%. Sequenced input: PBMCs. The receptors stem from a man between 25 and 39 years old in good health and CMV-seronegative. Each CDR3 is given with its conserved first and last residue. D genes are given only for firm matches. Clone size, where shown, is once, few, many, or a class for clones that have expanded.

v_call,d_call,clone_size,j_call,cdr3_nt,cdr3_aa
TRBV28,.,.,TRBJ1-1,TGTGCCAGCAGTTTCCCCCCCGGGGGAGGGAGTAACACTGAAGCTTTCTTT,CASSFPPGGGSNTEAFF
TRBV6-6,.,.,TRBJ1-5,TGTGCCAGCAGTTCAACAGGGTATCAGCCCCAGCATTTT,CASSSTGYQPQHF
TRBV19,.,.,TRBJ2-3,TGTGCCAGTAGTTACGCGGGGAGAAGCACAGATACGCAGTATTTT,CASSYAGRSTDTQYF
TRBV5-1,TRBD1,few,TRBJ1-1,TGCGCCAGCAGCTTGCAAGGGGGCAGCACTGAAGCTTTCTTT,CASSLQGGSTEAFF
TRBV6-5,.,.,TRBJ1-2,TGTGCCAGCAGTTACTCGAGTCAGGCAATAGATGGCTACACCTTC,CASSYSSQAIDGYTF
TRBV5-8,.,.,TRBJ2-1,TGTGCCAGCAGCTCAAGCATGAGCTCCTACAATGAGCAGTTCTTC,CASSSSMSSYNEQFF
TRBV5-1,TRBD1,.,TRBJ2-1,TGCGCCAGCAGCTTAAGACAGGGGGCCAATGAGCAGTTCTTC,CASSLRQGANEQFF
TRBV7-9,.,once,TRBJ1-5,TGTGCCAGCAGCCAACAGGATCAGCCCCAGCATTTT,CASSQQDQPQHF
TRBV11-2,TRBD1,.,TRBJ2-5,TGTGCCAGCAGCTCCAGGGGGCTCCAAGAGACCCAGTACTTC,CASSSRGLQETQYF
TRBV28,.,.,TRBJ2-7,TGTGCCAGCAGTTTAGGGTTGAGGGAGCAGTACTTC,CASSLGLREQYF
TRBV5-1,TRBD2,.,TRBJ2-7,TGCGCCAGCAGCACACTAGCGGGAAGTTGGTACGAGCAGTACTTC,CASSTLAGSWYEQYF
TRBV7-6,TRBD1,.,TRBJ1-2,TGTGCCAGCAGCTTAGCGGCAGGGGGCCTCTATGGCTACACCTTC,CASSLAAGGLYGYTF
TRBV27,TRBD1,.,TRBJ2-2,TGTGCCAGCAGTTGGCCAGGGGGTTGGCTTCTGGGCGGGGAGCTGTTTTTT,CASSWPGGWLLGGELFF
TRBV4-3,TRBD2,.,TRBJ2-3,TGCGCCAGCAGCCAAGGGAGCGGGGGTGGAGATACGCAGTATTTT,CASSQGSGGGDTQYF
TRBV19,TRBD1,.,TRBJ1-2,TGTGCCAGTTTGGGACAGGGGCGGAACTATGGCTACACCTTC,CASLGQGRNYGYTF
TRBV11-1,TRBD1,.,TRBJ2-3,TGTGCCAGCAGCCCTCGGACAGGGGATACGCAGTATTTT,CASSPRTGDTQYF
TRBV7-6,TRBD1,.,TRBJ2-7,TGTGCCAGCAGCCCTAGGACAGGGGATTCCTACGAGCAGTACTTC,CASSPRTGDSYEQYF
TRBV19,.,.,TRBJ1-5,TGTGCCAGTAGTATAGTAGGGGTTACCAATCAGCCCCAGCATTTT,CASSIVGVTNQPQHF
TRBV2,.,.,TRBJ2-5,TGTGCCAGCAGACCAACTTCCGCGGCCCAGTACTTC,CASRPTSAAQYF
TRBV28,.,few,TRBJ2-3,TGTGCCAGCAGTTCTCCGACGGGAGTGGATACGCAGTATTTT,CASSSPTGVDTQYF
TRBV11-3,TRBD1,.,TRBJ1-1,TGTGCCAGCAGCTTTTCCGGGACAGCGAACACTGAAGCTTTCTTT,CASSFSGTANTEAFF
TRBV7-2,.,.,TRBJ2-2,TGTGCCAGCAGCCCAGACAGGCACTACGGGGAGCTGTTTTTT,CASSPDRHYGELFF
TRBV9,.,.,TRBJ1-6,TGTGCCAGCAGCGCAAGTCTAGATTCACCCCTCCACTTT,CASSASLDSPLHF
TRBV29-1,.,.,TRBJ1-5,TGCAGCGCCCTCCCCAGGGGCAATCAGCCCCAGCATTTT,CSALPRGNQPQHF
TRBV5-6,.,.,TRBJ2-1,TGTGCCAGCAGCTTGGATTTAATGGCCAATGAGCAGTTCTTC,CASSLDLMANEQFF
TRBV28,.,.,TRBJ1-1,TGTGCCAGCAGTTTGTGGGGGCGACGAATGAACACTGAAGCTTTCTTT,CASSLWGRRMNTEAFF
TRBV5-6,.,.,TRBJ2-1,TGTGCCAGCAGCCCCAGGGTGGGAAAGTACAATGAGCAGTTCTTC,CASSPRVGKYNEQFF
TRBV18,TRBD1,.,TRBJ2-7,TGTGCCAGCTCACCAGTTCAGGGACAGGGGACCGGCGGGCAGTACTTC,CASSPVQGQGTGGQYF
TRBV7-9,TRBD2,.,TRBJ2-5,TGTGCCAGCAGCCTGGGGCTAGCGGAAGAGACCCAGTACTTC,CASSLGLAEETQYF
TRBV7-2,TRBD1,.,TRBJ1-2,TGTGCCAGCAGCCCCGAAGGGGGCTATGGCTACGCCTTC,CASSPEGGYGYAF
TRBV5-4,TRBD1,few,TRBJ1-4,TGTGCCAGCAGCCCGCCGGGACAGAGTAATGAAAAACTGTTTTTT,CASSPPGQSNEKLFF
TRBV6-5,TRBD1,once,TRBJ1-2,TGTGCCAGCAGCAAGGACAGGAGGGGCTACACCTTC,CASSKDRRGYTF
TRBV4-1,TRBD2,.,TRBJ2-2,TGCGCCAGCAGCCAGCGCGGGAGCGGAAGCACCGGGGAGCTGTTTTTT,CASSQRGSGSTGELFF
TRBV19,TRBD1,.,TRBJ2-7,TGTGCCAGTAGTATGGGGACAGGGGGCTACGAGCAGTACTTC,CASSMGTGGYEQYF
TRBV29-1,.,.,TRBJ2-5,TGCAGCGTTGGGCAGACCCAGTACTTC,CSVGQTQYF
TRBV7-2,.,.,TRBJ2-7,TGTGCCAGCAGCTTAGCGGGGGGGCCCGAGCAGTACTTC,CASSLAGGPEQYF
TRBV27,.,once,TRBJ2-3,TGTGCCAGCAGTTTATGGGCCAGGGTCCCGAATACGCAGTATTTT,CASSLWARVPNTQYF
TRBV4-2,TRBD2,.,TRBJ2-7,TGTGCCAGCAGCCAAGAGAGACTAGCTAGAGAGCAGTACTTC,CASSQERLAREQYF
TRBV6-5,TRBD1,.,TRBJ1-1,TGTGCCAGCAGCCCTACGACAGGGCGAGCTGAAGCTTTCTTT,CASSPTTGRAEAFF
TRBV13,.,.,TRBJ1-1,TGTGCCAGCAGCCCAGGGGTGATTGAAGCTTTCTTT,CASSPGVIEAFF
TRBV5-6,TRBD2,.,TRBJ2-1,TGTGCCAGCAGCTGGGGACTAGCCGATGAGCAGTTCTTC,CASSWGLADEQFF
TRBV6-5,.,.,TRBJ2-7,TGTGCTAGCAGTTACGGGACCGGGAGAGGCTACGAGCAGTACTTC,CASSYGTGRGYEQYF
TRBV28,TRBD2,.,TRBJ2-3,TGTGCCAGCAGTCCACACTACTTAGCGGGAGGATATTCTAGCACAGATACGCAGTATTTT,CASSPHYLAGGYSSTDTQYF